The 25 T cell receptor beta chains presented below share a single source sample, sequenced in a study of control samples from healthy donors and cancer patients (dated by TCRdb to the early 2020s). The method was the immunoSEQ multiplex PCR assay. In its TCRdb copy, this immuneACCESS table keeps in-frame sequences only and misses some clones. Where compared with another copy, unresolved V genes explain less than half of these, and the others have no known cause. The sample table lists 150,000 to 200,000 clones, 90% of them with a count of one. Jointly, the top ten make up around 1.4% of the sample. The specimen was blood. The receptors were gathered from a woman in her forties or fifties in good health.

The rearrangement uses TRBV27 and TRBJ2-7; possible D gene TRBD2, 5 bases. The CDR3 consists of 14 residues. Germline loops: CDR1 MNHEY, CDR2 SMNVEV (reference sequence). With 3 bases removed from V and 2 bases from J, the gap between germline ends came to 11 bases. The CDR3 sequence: CASSFHEEAYEQYF. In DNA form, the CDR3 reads TGTGCCAGCAGTTTCCACGAGGAGGCCTACGAGCAGTACTTC.

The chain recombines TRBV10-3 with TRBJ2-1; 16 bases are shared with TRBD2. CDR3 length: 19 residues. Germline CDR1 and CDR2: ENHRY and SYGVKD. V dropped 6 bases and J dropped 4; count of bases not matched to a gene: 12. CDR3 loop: CAISPSGTSGRGAYNEQFF. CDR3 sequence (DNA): TGTGCCATCAGCCCCTCCGGGACTAGCGGGAGGGGGGCTTACAATGAGCAGTTCTTC.

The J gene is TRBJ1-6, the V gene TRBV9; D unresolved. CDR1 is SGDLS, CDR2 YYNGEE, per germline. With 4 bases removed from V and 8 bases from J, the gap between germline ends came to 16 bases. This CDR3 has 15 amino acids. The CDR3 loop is CASSPSPYPDSPLHF. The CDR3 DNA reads TGTGCCAGCAGCCCGTCACCTTATCCTGATTCACCCCTCCACTTT. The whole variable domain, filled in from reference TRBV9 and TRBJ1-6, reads DSGVTQTPKHLITATGQRVTLRCSPRSGDLSVYWYQQSLDQGLQFLIQYYNGEERAKGNILERFSAQQFPDLHSELNLSSLELGDSALYFCASSPSPYPDSPLHFGNGTRLTVT.

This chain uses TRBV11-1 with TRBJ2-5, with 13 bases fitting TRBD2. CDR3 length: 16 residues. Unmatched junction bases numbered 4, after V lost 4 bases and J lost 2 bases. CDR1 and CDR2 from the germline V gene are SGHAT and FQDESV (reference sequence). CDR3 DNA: TGTGCCAGCAGCTCGGGACTAGCGGGGCCGCAAGAGACCCAGTACTTC. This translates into CASSSGLAGPQETQYF.

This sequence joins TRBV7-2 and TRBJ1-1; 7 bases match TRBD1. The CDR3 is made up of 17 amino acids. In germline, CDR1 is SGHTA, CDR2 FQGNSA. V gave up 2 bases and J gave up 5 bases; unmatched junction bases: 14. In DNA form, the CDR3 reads TGTGCCAGCAGCTTAAGTGAGTCGACAGGGAAGAGTACTGAAGCTTTCTTT. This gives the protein CASSLSESTGKSTEAFF.

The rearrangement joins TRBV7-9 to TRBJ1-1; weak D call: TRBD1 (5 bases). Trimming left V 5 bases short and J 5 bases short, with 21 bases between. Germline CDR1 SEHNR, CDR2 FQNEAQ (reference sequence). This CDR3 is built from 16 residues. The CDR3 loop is CASSPRGGAVSTEAFF. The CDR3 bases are TGTGCCAGCAGCCCCCGGGGAGGGGCTGTGTCTACTGAAGCTTTCTTT.

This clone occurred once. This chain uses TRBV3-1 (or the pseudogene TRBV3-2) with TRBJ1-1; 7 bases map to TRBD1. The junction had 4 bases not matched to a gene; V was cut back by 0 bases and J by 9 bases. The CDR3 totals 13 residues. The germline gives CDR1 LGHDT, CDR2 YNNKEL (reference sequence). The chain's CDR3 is CASSQEGGGQAFF. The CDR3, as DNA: TGTGCCAGCAGCCAAGAAGGAGGGGGCCAAGCTTTCTTT.

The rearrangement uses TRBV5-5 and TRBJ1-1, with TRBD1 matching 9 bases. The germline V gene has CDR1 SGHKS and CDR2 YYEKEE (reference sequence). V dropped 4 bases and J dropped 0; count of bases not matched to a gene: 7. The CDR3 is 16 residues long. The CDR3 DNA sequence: TGTGCCAGCAGCCGAGACAGGGGGAACATGAACACTGAAGCTTTCTTT. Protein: CASSRDRGNMNTEAFF.

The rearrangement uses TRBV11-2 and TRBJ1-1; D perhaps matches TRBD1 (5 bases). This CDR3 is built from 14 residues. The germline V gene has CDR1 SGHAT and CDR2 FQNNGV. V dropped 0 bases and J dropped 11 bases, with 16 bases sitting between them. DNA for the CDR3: TGTGCCAGCAGCTTAGATGGGGGTTATCGGGTCGCTTTCTTT. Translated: CASSLDGGYRVAFF.

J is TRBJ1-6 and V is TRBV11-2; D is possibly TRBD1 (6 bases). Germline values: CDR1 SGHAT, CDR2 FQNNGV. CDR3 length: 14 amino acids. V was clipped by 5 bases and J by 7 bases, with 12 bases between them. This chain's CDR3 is CASSRFQGNSPLHF. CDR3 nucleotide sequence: TGTGCCAGCAGCAGATTTCAGGGGAATTCACCCCTCCACTTT.

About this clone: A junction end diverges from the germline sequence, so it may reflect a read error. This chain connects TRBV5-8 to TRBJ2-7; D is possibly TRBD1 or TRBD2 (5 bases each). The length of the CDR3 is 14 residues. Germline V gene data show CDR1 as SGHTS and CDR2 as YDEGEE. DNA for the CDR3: TGTGCCAGCAACTTGGGACGCATATCCTACGAGCAGTACTTC. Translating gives CASNLGRISYEQYF.

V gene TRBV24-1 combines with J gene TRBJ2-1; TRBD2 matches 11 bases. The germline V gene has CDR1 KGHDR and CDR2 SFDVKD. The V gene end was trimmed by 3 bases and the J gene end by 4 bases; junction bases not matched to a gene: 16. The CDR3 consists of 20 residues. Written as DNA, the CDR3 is TGTGCCACCAGTGATCCCACCCCGACGGGCTTAGCGGGAGGGTACAATGAGCAGTTCTTC. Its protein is CATSDPTPTGLAGGYNEQFF.

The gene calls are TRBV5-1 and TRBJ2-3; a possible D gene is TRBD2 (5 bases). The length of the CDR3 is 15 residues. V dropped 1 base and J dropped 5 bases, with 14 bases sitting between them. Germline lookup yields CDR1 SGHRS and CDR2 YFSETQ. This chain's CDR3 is CASSLWPTAGDTQYF. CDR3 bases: TGCGCCAGCAGCTTGTGGCCCACGGCGGGAGATACGCAGTATTTT.

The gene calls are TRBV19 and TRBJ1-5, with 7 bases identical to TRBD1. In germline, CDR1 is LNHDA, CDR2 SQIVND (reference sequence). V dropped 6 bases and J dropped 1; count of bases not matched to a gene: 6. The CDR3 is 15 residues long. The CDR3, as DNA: TGTGCCAGTAGCTACAGGGGCGGGAGCAATCAGCCCCAGCATTTT. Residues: CASSYRGGSNQPQHF. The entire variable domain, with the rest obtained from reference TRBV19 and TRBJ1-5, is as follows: DGGITQSPKYLFRKEGQNVTLSCEQNLNHDAMYWYRQDPGQGLRLIYYSQIVNDFQKGDIAEGYSVSREKKESFPLTVTSAQKNPTAFYLCASSYRGGSNQPQHFGDGTRLSIL.

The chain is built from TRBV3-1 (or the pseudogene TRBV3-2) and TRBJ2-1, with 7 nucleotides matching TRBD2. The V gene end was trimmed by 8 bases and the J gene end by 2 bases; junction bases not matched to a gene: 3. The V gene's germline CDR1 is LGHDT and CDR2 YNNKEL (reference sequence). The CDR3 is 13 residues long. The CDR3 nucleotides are TGTGCCAGCGGGGGAGGGGCCTACAATGAGCAGTTCTTC. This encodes CASGGGAYNEQFF.

The CDR3 nucleotides are TGTGCCAGCAGTTTTCAGAGCACAGATACGCAGTATTTT. It translates to CASSFQSTDTQYF. The chain links TRBV27 to TRBJ2-3; D unclear. Per the germline V gene, CDR1 is MNHEY and CDR2 is SMNVEV (reference sequence). V was cut by 3 bases and J by 0 bases, with 4 bases left in between. This CDR3 is 13 amino acids long.

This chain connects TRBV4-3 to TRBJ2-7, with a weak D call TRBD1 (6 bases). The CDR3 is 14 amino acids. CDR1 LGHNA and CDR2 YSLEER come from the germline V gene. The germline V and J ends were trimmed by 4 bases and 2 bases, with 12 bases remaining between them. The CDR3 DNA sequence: TGCGCCAGCAGCCCGAAGGACAGCACCTACGAGCAGTACTTC. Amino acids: CASSPKDSTYEQYF.

Here the CDR3 reads CASSQDMGFGGDYGYTF. For the CDR3, the DNA is TGCGCCAGCAGCCAAGATATGGGGTTCGGGGGGGACTATGGCTACACCTTC. The chain is built from TRBV4-3 and TRBJ1-2; D is perhaps TRBD1 (5 bases). CDR3 length: 17 residues. The germline gives CDR1 LGHNA, CDR2 YSLEER. The ends were cut back, 0 bases at V and 3 bases at J, with 17 bases in the middle.

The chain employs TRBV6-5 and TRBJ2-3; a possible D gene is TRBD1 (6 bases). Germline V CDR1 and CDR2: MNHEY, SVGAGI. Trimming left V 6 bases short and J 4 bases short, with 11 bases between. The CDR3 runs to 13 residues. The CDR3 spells CASSHGQPDTQYF. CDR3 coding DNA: TGTGCCAGCAGCCATGGACAGCCAGATACGCAGTATTTT.

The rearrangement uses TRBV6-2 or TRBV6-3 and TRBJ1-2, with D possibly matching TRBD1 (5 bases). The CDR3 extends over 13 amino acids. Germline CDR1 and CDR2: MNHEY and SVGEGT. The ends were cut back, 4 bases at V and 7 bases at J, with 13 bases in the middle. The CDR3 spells CASSSTEGRGYTF. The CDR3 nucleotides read TGTGCCAGCAGTTCGACGGAGGGACGTGGCTACACCTTC.

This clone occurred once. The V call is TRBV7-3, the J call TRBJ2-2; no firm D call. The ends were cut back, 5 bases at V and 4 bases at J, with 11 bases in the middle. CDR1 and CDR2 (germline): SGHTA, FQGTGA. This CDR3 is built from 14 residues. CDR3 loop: CASSQTVATGELFF. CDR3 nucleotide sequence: TGTGCCAGCAGCCAAACCGTCGCCACCGGGGAGCTGTTTTTT.

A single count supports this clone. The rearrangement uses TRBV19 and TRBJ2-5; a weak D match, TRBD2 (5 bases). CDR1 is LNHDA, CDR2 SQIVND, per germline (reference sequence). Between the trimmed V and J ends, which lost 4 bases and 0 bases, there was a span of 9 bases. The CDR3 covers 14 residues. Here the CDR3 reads CASSRTLYQETQYF. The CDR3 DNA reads TGTGCCAGTAGTAGGACTTTGTACCAAGAGACCCAGTACTTC. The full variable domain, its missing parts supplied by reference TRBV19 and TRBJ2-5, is DGGITQSPKYLFRKEGQNVTLSCEQNLNHDAMYWYRQDPGQGLRLIYYSQIVNDFQKGDIAEGYSVSREKKESFPLTVTSAQKNPTAFYLCASSRTLYQETQYFGPGTRLLVL.

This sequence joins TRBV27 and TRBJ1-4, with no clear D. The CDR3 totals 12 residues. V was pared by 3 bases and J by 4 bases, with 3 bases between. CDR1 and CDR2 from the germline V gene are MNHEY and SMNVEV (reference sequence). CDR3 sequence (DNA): TGTGCCAGCAGTTTCTATAATGAAAAACTGTTTTTT. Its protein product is CASSFYNEKLFF. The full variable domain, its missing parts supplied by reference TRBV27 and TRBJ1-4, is EAQVTQNPRYLITVTGKKLTVTCSQNMNHEYMSWYRQDPGLGLRQIYYSMNVEVTDKGDVPEGYKVSRKEKRNFPLILESPSPNQTSLYFCASSFYNEKLFFGSGTQLSVL.

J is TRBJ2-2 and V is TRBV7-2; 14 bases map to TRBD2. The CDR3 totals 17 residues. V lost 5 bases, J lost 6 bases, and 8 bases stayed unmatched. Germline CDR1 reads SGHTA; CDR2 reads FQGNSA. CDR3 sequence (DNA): TGTGCCAGCAGCCAGGGGACTAGCGGGAGATTCCCCGGGGAGCTGTTTTTT. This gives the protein CASSQGTSGRFPGELFF.

The CDR3 DNA sequence: TGTGCCACCAGTGAGGGGGGGACAGTCAATCAGCCCCAGCATTTT. The encoded protein is CATSEGGTVNQPQHF. The chain carries TRBV24-1 and TRBJ1-5; 7 nucleotides agree with TRBD1. This CDR3 is built from 15 residues. Germline values: CDR1 KGHDR, CDR2 SFDVKD. The ends lost 4 bases at V and 3 bases at J; junction bases unmatched: 5.